This is a list of T cell receptor beta chains from one sample in a study of cytomegalovirus exposure and HLA in healthy donors. Sequencing used immunoSEQ multiplex PCR; TCRdb keeps in-frame clones, though not all of them. Of hundreds of thousands of clones listed, around 90% were seen once; the top ten hold approximately 2.2%. Sequenced: PBMCs. The receptors shown here come from a woman between 18 and 29 years old in good health and CMV-seronegative. The CDR3 runs from the conserved cysteine through the conserved F or W. The D gene is left open where the match is weak. A clone size is listed for some rows: how often the clone was seen (once, few, many), or a class if it is expanded.

D,size,length,J,V,DNA,CDR3
.,.,14,TRBJ1-1,TRBV2,TGTGCCAGCACTCGGGCCAGGGGAAACACTGAAGCTTTCTTT,CASTRARGNTEAFF
TRBD2,.,13,TRBJ2-1,TRBV6-6,TGTGCCAGCAGTTTCGGCCTAGCGGGGGAGCAGTTCTTC,CASSFGLAGEQFF
.,.,12,TRBJ2-1,TRBV29-1,TGCAGCGTTGATGTGGCGGGGGCTGAGCAGTTCTTC,CSVDVAGAEQFF
.,.,14,TRBJ1-2,TRBV5-6,TGTGCCAGCAGCACCGACGCGGGGTCGAGTGGCTACACCTTC,CASSTDAGSSGYTF
.,.,17,TRBJ2-7,TRBV5-6,TGTGCCAGCAGCTTGGTCCCGGCTACAGGGTTCGGATACGAGCAGTACTTC,CASSLVPATGFGYEQYF
.,.,14,TRBJ1-1,TRBV19,TGTGCCAGTAGTATGACAGCATTGAACACTGAAGCTTTCTTT,CASSMTALNTEAFF
.,.,13,TRBJ1-2,TRBV5-6,TGTGCCAGCAGCTCCGGACAGTACTATGGCTACACCTTC,CASSSGQYYGYTF
.,.,13,TRBJ2-1,TRBV2,TGTGCCAGCTACCCCGAAACAGGGAACGAGCAGTTCTTC,CASYPETGNEQFF
.,.,16,TRBJ2-2,TRBV4-1,TGCGCCAGCAGCCAAGATCGGGGGACGAACACCGGGGAGCTGTTTTTT,CASSQDRGTNTGELFF
.,.,15,TRBJ2-1,TRBV11-2,TGTGCCAGCAGCTTTTCAGGGCCCTCCTACAATGAGCAGTTCTTC,CASSFSGPSYNEQFF
.,.,11,TRBJ2-7,TRBV27,TGTGCCAGCGGTGTCAGCTACGAGCAGTACTTC,CASGVSYEQYF
TRBD1,.,16,TRBJ1-4,TRBV25-1,TGTGCCAGCAGTGGCGGATTTACAGGGGCGGGTGAAAAACTGTTTTTT,CASSGGFTGAGEKLFF
.,.,16,TRBJ2-5,TRBV5-4,TGTGCCAGCAGCCCCTCGACAGGGAGGTACCAAGAGACCCAGTACTTC,CASSPSTGRYQETQYF
.,.,12,TRBJ1-2,TRBV6-5,TGTGCCAGTCGAACAGAACCTTATGGCTACACCTTC,CASRTEPYGYTF
.,.,17,TRBJ1-1,TRBV13,TGTGCCAGCAGCTTTCGGTTTGCCTTCGATGGGAACACTGAAGCTTTCTTT,CASSFRFAFDGNTEAFF
TRBD2,once,15,TRBJ2-7,TRBV7-3,TGTGCCAGCAGCGCTCTAGCGGGGGGCACGGCCGAGCAGTACTTC,CASSALAGGTAEQYF
TRBD1,once,12,TRBJ2-5,TRBV19,TGTGCCAGTAGTGACAGGGCAGAGACCCAGTACTTC,CASSDRAETQYF
TRBD1,.,16,TRBJ1-1,TRBV27,TGTGCCAGCAGCAAGGACAGGGGGCCCGGATTCACTGAAGCTTTCTTT,CASSKDRGPGFTEAFF
.,.,15,TRBJ2-1,TRBV7-9,TGTGCCAGCAGCTTAGCGGGTGCCCCTCGGGATGAGCAGTTCTTC,CASSLAGAPRDEQFF
.,.,17,TRBJ2-7,TRBV6-1,TGTGCCAGCAGTGTCTCATTCGGAGGAGGCAACTCCTACGAGCAGTACTTC,CASSVSFGGGNSYEQYF
TRBD1,.,15,TRBJ2-3,TRBV19,TGTGCCAGCGCCCGTCCGAGACAGGGGGCAGATACGCAGTATTTT,CASARPRQGADTQYF
TRBD1,.,14,TRBJ1-1,TRBV10-3,TGTGCCATCAGTGGACAGGGGGCTAATAGTATTGCTTTCTTT,CAISGQGANSIAFF
TRBD2,once,15,TRBJ2-4,TRBV4-1,TGCGCCAGCAGCCAAGAGTGGGGTAGCGGGAGACATCAGTACTTC,CASSQEWGSGRHQYF
TRBD1,.,12,TRBJ2-7,TRBV11-2,TGTGCCAGCAGCCTTTCCGGGACAGGGGAGTACTTC,CASSLSGTGEYF
.,.,14,TRBJ1-4,TRBV10-3,TGTGCCATCAGTTCGACAACACCTAATGAAAAACTGTTTTTT,CAISSTTPNEKLFF
.,.,13,TRBJ1-2,TRBV6-5,TGTGCCAGCACGCGAGGGGGGGAGTATGGCTACACCTTC,CASTRGGEYGYTF
.,.,17,TRBJ1-6,TRBV15,TGTGCCACCAGCAGAGTCAGGGGATTTCCGAATAATTCACCCCTCCACTTT,CATSRVRGFPNNSPLHF
.,.,16,TRBJ2-3,TRBV9,TGTGCCAGCAGCGACGACAGGAATACTAGCACAGATACGCAGTATTTT,CASSDDRNTSTDTQYF
.,.,13,TRBJ1-2,TRBV10-2,TGCGCCGAAAGCAGGTCAGGAAACTATGGCTACACCTTC,CAESRSGNYGYTF
.,.,14,TRBJ2-2,TRBV4-1,TGCGCCAGCAGCCCCTTCGTATGGGCTGGGGAGCTGTTTTTT,CASSPFVWAGELFF
TRBD1,.,16,TRBJ1-1,TRBV7-9,TGTGCCAGCAGCTTAGCGGGAACAGGGGGCCAGGGTGAAGCTTTCTTT,CASSLAGTGGQGEAFF
TRBD2,.,15,TRBJ2-3,TRBV19,TGTGCCTCAAAGTATGGGGGAGGGGGCACAGATACGCAGTATTTT,CASKYGGGGTDTQYF
TRBD1,.,15,TRBJ1-1,TRBV6-1,TGTGCCAGCGACGGGACAGGGGGTGTACGCACTGAAGCTTTCTTT,CASDGTGGVRTEAFF
.,.,15,TRBJ2-5,TRBV2,TGTGCCAGCAGTGGGGGGCAGGCGAACCAAGAGACCCAGTACTTC,CASSGGQANQETQYF
TRBD2,.,14,TRBJ2-7,TRBV6-1,TGTGCCAGCAGTGGGGGGGGGAGCTCCTACGAGCAGTACTTC,CASSGGGSSYEQYF
TRBD2,.,15,TRBJ2-1,TRBV11-2,TGTGCCAGCAGCTTAGGTGGGGGGGGTTGGAATGAGCAGTTCTTC,CASSLGGGGWNEQFF
TRBD2,few,15,TRBJ2-3,TRBV6-5,TGTGCCAGCAGTACTCCGGGACTAGCGGGGGGGCCCGGTAATTTT,CASSTPGLAGGPGNF
TRBD1,.,14,TRBJ2-7,TRBV5-1,TGCGCCAGCAGCCCACGGACAGGGTTAAAGGAGCAGTACTTC,CASSPRTGLKEQYF
.,.,11,TRBJ2-5,TRBV29-1,TGCAGCGTCGGAGGGGAAGAGACCCAGTACTTC,CSVGGEETQYF
TRBD1,.,13,TRBJ2-1,TRBV5-1,TGCGCCAGCAGCTGGACAGGGGAGGGTGAGCAGTTCTTC,CASSWTGEGEQFF
.,.,14,TRBJ2-7,TRBV5-5,TGTGCCAGCAGCTTGGCCGCAGTTCTCTACGAGCAGTACTTC,CASSLAAVLYEQYF
.,.,13,TRBJ2-7,TRBV27,TGTGCCAGCAGTTTACAACAGGGCGGCGAGCAGTACTTC,CASSLQQGGEQYF
TRBD2,.,15,TRBJ2-1,TRBV7-9,TGTTCCAGCAGCTTACGGACTAGCGGGGGTTATGAGCAGTTCTTC,CSSSLRTSGGYEQFF
.,once,12,TRBJ2-2,TRBV18,TGTGCCAGCTCACCCGGGGGCGGGGAGCTGTTTTTT,CASSPGGGELFF
TRBD1,.,13,TRBJ1-1,TRBV29-1,TGCAGCGCCGGACAGGGACTGAACACTGAAGCTTTCTTT,CSAGQGLNTEAFF
.,once,14,TRBJ1-2,TRBV29-1,TGCAGCGTCGGCCGGGACACGGCAAACTATGGCTACACCTTC,CSVGRDTANYGYTF
.,.,13,TRBJ1-2,TRBV29-1,TGCAGCGTCTATGGAGCAGGGGCCTATGGCTACACCTTC,CSVYGAGAYGYTF
.,once,12,TRBJ2-5,TRBV9,TGTGCCAGCAGCCGATACGGGGAGACCCAGTACTTC,CASSRYGETQYF
TRBD2,.,18,TRBJ2-1,TRBV7-3,TGTGCCAGCAGCCAGGGGACTAGCGGGAGGAGCTCCTACAATGAGCAGTTCTTC,CASSQGTSGRSSYNEQFF
.,.,15,TRBJ2-1,TRBV6-1,TGTGCCAGCAGTGAAACAGACACAGGTTACAATGAGCAGTTCTTC,CASSETDTGYNEQFF